This T cell receptor beta chain was found in a study of CD8+ T cells in alopecia areata. Overall study context: It was approximately 7-11-week-old female C3H/HeJ mice that received skin from roughly 6-12-month-old C3H/HeJ graft donors with spontaneous alopecia. Study-level findings and limits: Clonality exceeded that of normal scalp in lesional scalp, most notably in alopecia totalis/universalis.

Isolated RNA was reverse transcribed into cDNA used as the sequencing template. Sequencing was performed with immunoSEQ multiplex PCR; in TCRdb, only in-frame clones are kept and a portion is missing. The sample yields some 120,000 clones, without any singletons. Germline CDR1 and CDR2: NSQYPW and LRSPGD (reference sequence). The CDR3 contains 14 residues. This clone was observed a handful of times. Its antigen is not identified. The listed genes are named as in mouse. The read terminates 4 residues ahead of where the CDR3 ends, so the germline J gene completes it. V and J are TRBV1 and TRBJ2-1; tentatively, D is TRBD2 (7 bases). This clonotype was obtained from a C3H/HeJ mouse with alopecia areata. Strain haplotype at MHC: H2-k. The material sequenced was lesional skin. Incomplete CDR3 DNA: TGCACCTGCAGTGCGTGGGGGGCTGGGGCT. This sequence encodes CTCSAWGAGA. Given in full, the CDR3 is CTCSAWGAGAEQFF.